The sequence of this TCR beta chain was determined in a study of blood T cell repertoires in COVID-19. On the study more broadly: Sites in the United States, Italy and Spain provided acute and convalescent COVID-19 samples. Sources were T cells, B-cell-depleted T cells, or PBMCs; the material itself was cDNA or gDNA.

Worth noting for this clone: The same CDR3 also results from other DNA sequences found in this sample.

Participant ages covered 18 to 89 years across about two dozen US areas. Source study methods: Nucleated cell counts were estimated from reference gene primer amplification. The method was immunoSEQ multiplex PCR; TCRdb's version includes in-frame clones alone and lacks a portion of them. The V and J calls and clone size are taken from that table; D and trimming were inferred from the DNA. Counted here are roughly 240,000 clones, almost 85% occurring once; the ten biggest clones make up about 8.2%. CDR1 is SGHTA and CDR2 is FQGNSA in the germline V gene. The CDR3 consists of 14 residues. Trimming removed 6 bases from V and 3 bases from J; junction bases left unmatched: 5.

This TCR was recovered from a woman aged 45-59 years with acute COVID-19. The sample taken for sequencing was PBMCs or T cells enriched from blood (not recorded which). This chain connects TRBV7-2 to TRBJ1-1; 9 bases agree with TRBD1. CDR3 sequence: CASSSQGAYTEAFF. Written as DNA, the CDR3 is TGTGCCAGCAGTTCACAGGGGGCCTACACTGAAGCTTTCTTT.